This is a list of T cell receptor beta chains from one sample in a study of T cell responses to AZD1222 COVID-19 vaccine. Profiled with immunoSEQ multiplex PCR; TCRdb holds only in-frame clones, not every one. This table holds roughly 150,000 clones, 91% found once. This specimen consisted of peripheral blood, obtained on day 0 of AZD1222 vaccination. Receptors originate from an adult in good health. The CDR3 runs from the conserved cysteine through the conserved F or W. A D gene is named only where the DNA matches it firmly. The size entry is marked missing in some rows and otherwise reads once, few, many or a size class.

v_gene	abundance	d_gene	j_gene	CDR3nt	CDR3aa
TRBV28	.	TRBD1	TRBJ1-6	TGTGCCAGCAGGGCCGAGGGACAGGGATTTAGTTCACCCCTCCACTTT	CASRAEGQGFSSPLHF
TRBV28	.	TRBD2	TRBJ2-1	TGTGCCAGCAGTTTGCGGGGGGGGGTCCACAATGAGCAGTTCTTC	CASSLRGGVHNEQFF
TRBV14	.	.	TRBJ1-1	TGTGCCAGCAGCCAAGCCAGGGTTAACACTGAAGCTTTCTTT	CASSQARVNTEAFF
TRBV19	.	.	TRBJ2-7	TGTGCCAGTAGTCCGGGGACCGTGACCTACGAGCAGTACTTC	CASSPGTVTYEQYF
TRBV6-6	.	TRBD1	TRBJ1-2	TGTGCCAGCAGTTACGACAGGGACGGCTACACCTTC	CASSYDRDGYTF
TRBV18	.	.	TRBJ1-1	TGTGCCAGCTCACCGCAGACGGTGTGGCAGAGAAACACTGAAGCTTTCTTT	CASSPQTVWQRNTEAFF
TRBV10-1	.	.	TRBJ1-1	TGCGCCAGCAGTGAGTCGATCGGAATGAACACTGAAGCTTTCTTT	CASSESIGMNTEAFF
TRBV27	.	.	TRBJ2-2	TGTGCCAGCAGCGCCTTTGGACAGAACACCGGGGAGCTGTTTTTT	CASSAFGQNTGELFF
TRBV27	once	.	TRBJ2-5	TGTGCCAGCAGTTTAACAGGAGAGACCCAGTACTTC	CASSLTGETQYF
TRBV6-4	.	TRBD2	TRBJ2-3	TGTGCCAGCAGTGCCTTCGGGGGGGGTAACACAGATACGCAGTATTTT	CASSAFGGGNTDTQYF
TRBV7-2	.	.	TRBJ1-1	TGTGCCAGCAGTCTGGGGTTTGGCAGGGGCCTCATGAACACTGAAGCTTTCTTT	CASSLGFGRGLMNTEAFF
TRBV5-5	.	.	TRBJ2-5	TGTGCCAGCAGCTTGGAGGGTTGGTTGGGGGGATCAGAGACCCAGTACTTC	CASSLEGWLGGSETQYF
TRBV28	once	.	TRBJ1-5	TGTGCCAGCAGTTTTCAGGGGAATTTGCAGCCCCAGCATTTT	CASSFQGNLQPQHF
TRBV29-1	few	TRBD1	TRBJ1-3	TGCAGCGTGTCAGAGACAGGGTCTGGAAACACCATATATTTT	CSVSETGSGNTIYF
TRBV3-1/TRBV3-2	.	.	TRBJ2-2	TGTGCCAGCAGCCAAAGGACCACCACCGGGGAGCTGTTTTTT	CASSQRTTTGELFF
TRBV5-6	.	.	TRBJ2-7	TGTGCCAGCAGCTTGGGGCAGGGAGCATACTTCTACGAGCAGTACTTC	CASSLGQGAYFYEQYF
TRBV6-2/TRBV6-3	.	TRBD1	TRBJ1-1	TGTGCCAGCAGTTACCCGACAGGGGGGAACACTGAAGCTTTCTTT	CASSYPTGGNTEAFF
TRBV11-2	.	.	TRBJ2-7	TGTGCCAGCAGCTTAGGACAGAAATACTACGAGCAGTACTTC	CASSLGQKYYEQYF
TRBV28	.	.	TRBJ1-5	TGTGCCAGCAATACGGGACACCTCAGTACCCTCAATCAGCCCCAGCATTTT	CASNTGHLSTLNQPQHF
TRBV19	.	TRBD1	TRBJ1-5	TGTGCCAGTAGTAGAGACAGGGGTAATCAGCCCCAGCATTTT	CASSRDRGNQPQHF
TRBV7-6	once	.	TRBJ2-7	TGTGCCAGCAGCCCGGACTTCTACGAGCAGTACTTC	CASSPDFYEQYF
TRBV7-8	.	TRBD1	TRBJ2-3	TGTGCCAGCAGCTCCCGGACAGGGACAGATACGCAGTATTTT	CASSSRTGTDTQYF
TRBV30	.	TRBD2	TRBJ2-2	TGTGCCTGGATAGCGGGAGGATTCGGCGGGGAGCTGTTTTTT	CAWIAGGFGGELFF
TRBV30	.	TRBD1	TRBJ1-2	TGTGCCTGGAGTGTTACAGGGGGCGGCTATGGCTACACCTTC	CAWSVTGGGYGYTF
TRBV6-5	.	TRBD1	TRBJ1-1	TGTGCCAGCAGATCCCAAGAAACACGGGACAGTGAAGCTTTCTTT	CASRSQETRDSEAFF
TRBV4-1	.	.	TRBJ1-1	TGCGCCAGCAGCCAAGTTAAGGGTATGAACACTGAAGCTTTCTTT	CASSQVKGMNTEAFF
TRBV18	.	TRBD1	TRBJ2-7	TGTGCCAGCTCACCCGGACAGGGTATTTACGAGCAGTACTTC	CASSPGQGIYEQYF
TRBV2	.	TRBD1	TRBJ2-1	TGTGCCAGCAGTTGGGACAGGGGCAATGAGCAGTTCTTC	CASSWDRGNEQFF
TRBV3-1/TRBV3-2	.	TRBD1	TRBJ2-7	TGTGCCAGCAGCCGAGAGACAGGGCCTCCCTACGAGCAGTACTTC	CASSRETGPPYEQYF
TRBV5-1	.	.	TRBJ1-1	TGCGCCAGCAGCTTGGGGACAGTTATGAACACTGAAGCTTTCTTT	CASSLGTVMNTEAFF